Listed below are T cell receptor beta chains from one sample, sequenced in a study of T-cell memory formation after mild COVID-19. Via MiXCR, TCRdb re-called the 5' RACE reads, giving one row per CDR3 protein. The data show 98,000 or so distinct CDR3 sequences, roughly a sixth seen once. Sequenced sample: PBMCs or a T cell subset sorted from them (not recorded which). These receptors were collected from a man aged 18 to 29 who had mild COVID-19 (a few samples of this study predate the infection). Cell type and time point are not known. CDR3s include the opening cysteine and the closing phenylalanine or tryptophan. The D gene is left open where the match is weak. Expanded clones are given a class, and other clones once, few, many or no size at all.

j_gene: TRBJ2-1; d_gene: TRBD2; abundance: NA; v_gene: TRBV3-1; CDR3nt: TGTGCCAGCAGCCTAGGACTAGCGAGCTATGAGCAGTTCTTC; CDR3aa: CASSLGLASYEQFF
j_gene: TRBJ2-5; d_gene: NA; abundance: few; v_gene: TRBV25-1; CDR3nt: TGTGCCAGCAGTGAACTGGGTGATGCTCAAGAGACCCAGTACTTC; CDR3aa: CASSELGDAQETQYF
j_gene: TRBJ2-5; d_gene: NA; abundance: few; v_gene: TRBV7-2; CDR3nt: TGTGCCAGCAGCTTAGTTGCGGGGAACCAAGAGACCCAGTACTTC; CDR3aa: CASSLVAGNQETQYF
j_gene: TRBJ2-7; d_gene: NA; abundance: few; v_gene: TRBV20-1; CDR3nt: TGCAGTGCTAGACCGACCCCGGGCACCGCACCTATCTACGAGCAGTACTTC; CDR3aa: CSARPTPGTAPIYEQYF
j_gene: TRBJ1-2; d_gene: NA; abundance: few; v_gene: TRBV4-2; CDR3nt: TGTGCCAGCAGCCTGGATACAGGGAGCAGCTATGGCTACACCTTC; CDR3aa: CASSLDTGSSYGYTF
j_gene: TRBJ1-5; d_gene: NA; abundance: few; v_gene: TRBV7-6; CDR3nt: TGTGCCAGCAGCTTACAGTCGGGGCTGAATCAGCCCCAGCATTTT; CDR3aa: CASSLQSGLNQPQHF
j_gene: TRBJ2-3; d_gene: NA; abundance: few; v_gene: TRBV12-3/TRBV12-4; CDR3nt: TGTGCCAGCAGTCGTCCCCCCGGGACACTCACAGATACGCAGTATTTT; CDR3aa: CASSRPPGTLTDTQYF
j_gene: TRBJ2-1; d_gene: TRBD2; abundance: few; v_gene: TRBV5-6; CDR3nt: TGTGCCAGCAGCTCCCCGGGTATAGTTACTAGCGGCTACAATGAGCAGTTCTTC; CDR3aa: CASSSPGIVTSGYNEQFF
j_gene: TRBJ2-7; d_gene: NA; abundance: few; v_gene: TRBV6-5; CDR3nt: TGTGCCAGCACCCAGAGAGGGACCTCCTACGAGCAGTACTTC; CDR3aa: CASTQRGTSYEQYF
j_gene: TRBJ2-7; d_gene: NA; abundance: NA; v_gene: TRBV5-1; CDR3nt: TGCGCCAGCAGCTCGGGACCCCTGGGGGAGCAGTACTTC; CDR3aa: CASSSGPLGEQYF
j_gene: TRBJ2-7; d_gene: NA; abundance: few; v_gene: TRBV6-2/TRBV6-3; CDR3nt: TGTGCCAGCAGTTACTCGTGGACGGAAGGACTCGAGCAGTACTTC; CDR3aa: CASSYSWTEGLEQYF
j_gene: TRBJ2-3; d_gene: TRBD2; abundance: NA; v_gene: TRBV6-2/TRBV6-3; CDR3nt: TGTGCCAGCAATAGCGGGGGCGAGGATACGCAGTATTTT; CDR3aa: CASNSGGEDTQYF
j_gene: TRBJ2-1; d_gene: TRBD2; abundance: NA; v_gene: TRBV10-3; CDR3nt: TGTGCCATCAGTCCCGGGAGTAGCGGGGTGTACAATGAGCAGTTCTTC; CDR3aa: CAISPGSSGVYNEQFF
j_gene: TRBJ1-1; d_gene: NA; abundance: NA; v_gene: TRBV28; CDR3nt: TGTGCCAGCAGTGTGGACCCGGGTGAAGCTTTCTTT; CDR3aa: CASSVDPGEAFF
j_gene: TRBJ1-4; d_gene: NA; abundance: NA; v_gene: TRBV20-1; CDR3nt: TGCAGTGCTAGGGTGGGGCAGGGTATGTTTTTT; CDR3aa: CSARVGQGMFF